Listed below are T cell receptor beta chains from one sample, sequenced in a study of T cells after yellow fever vaccination. MiXCR was run by TCRdb on the 5' RACE reads, yielding one entry per CDR3 protein. This table holds 250,000 to 350,000 distinct CDR3 sequences, around 4.4% found once. The source was PBMCs, collected 15 days after the yellow fever booster vaccination. These TCRs come from a man younger than 35 who received the YFV17D yellow fever vaccine. The CDR3 runs from the conserved cysteine through the conserved F or W. The order of the fields is clone size, J gene, V gene, D gene, CDR3 protein, CDR3 DNA. D genes are given only for firm matches. For some rows the clone size is stated as once, few or many, or as a class when expanded; others skip it.

size: many
J: TRBJ2-2
V: TRBV6-5
D: NA
CDR3: CASSSRTDTGELFF
DNA: TGTGCCAGCAGTTCGCGGACAGACACCGGGGAGCTGTTTTTT

size: NA
J: TRBJ2-5
V: TRBV7-8
D: NA
CDR3: CASSSGLEGYQETQYF
DNA: TGTGCCAGCAGCTCCGGCCTTGAAGGGTACCAAGAGACCCAGTACTTC

size: many
J: TRBJ1-2
V: TRBV7-2
D: TRBD1
CDR3: CASSLGGQGRGYTF
DNA: TGTGCCAGCAGCTTAGGAGGACAGGGGAGAGGCTACACCTTC

size: NA
J: TRBJ1-1
V: TRBV29-1
D: TRBD1
CDR3: CSVEKGQGTEAFF
DNA: TGCAGCGTTGAGAAGGGACAGGGCACTGAAGCTTTCTTT

size: NA
J: TRBJ2-3
V: TRBV29-1
D: TRBD1
CDR3: CSVNQGALTDTQYF
DNA: TGCAGCGTCAATCAGGGGGCGCTGACAGATACGCAGTATTTT

size: few
J: TRBJ2-5
V: TRBV21-1
D: NA
CDR3: CASSPYEGPRRRETQYF
DNA: TGTGCCAGCAGCCCATATGAAGGGCCGAGAAGGAGGGAGACCCAGTACTTC

size: many
J: TRBJ2-2
V: TRBV5-1
D: TRBD1
CDR3: CASSIGQVTTNTGELFF
DNA: TGCGCCAGCAGCATAGGACAGGTGACAACGAACACCGGGGAGCTGTTTTTT

size: many
J: TRBJ2-2
V: TRBV7-6
D: NA
CDR3: CASSQTGTGELFF
DNA: TGTGCCAGCAGCCAAACAGGGACCGGGGAGCTGTTTTTT

size: many
J: TRBJ1-6
V: TRBV12-3/TRBV12-4
D: NA
CDR3: CASSLEGGSPLHF
DNA: TGTGCCAGCAGTTTGGAGGGAGGTTCACCCCTCCACTTT

size: few
J: TRBJ1-5
V: TRBV5-6
D: NA
CDR3: CASSIGPGLNQPQHF
DNA: TGTGCCAGCAGCATCGGTCCAGGCCTAAATCAGCCCCAGCATTTT

size: many
J: TRBJ2-5
V: TRBV6-5
D: TRBD1
CDR3: CASSKGANGLETQYF
DNA: TGTGCCAGCAGTAAGGGGGCCAACGGATTGGAGACCCAGTACTTC

size: few
J: TRBJ2-2
V: TRBV7-2
D: NA
CDR3: CASSPPGHTLLGSNTGELFF
DNA: TGTGCCAGCAGCCCTCCGGGACACACCCTCCTGGGATCGAACACCGGGGAGCTGTTTTTT

size: few
J: TRBJ2-3
V: TRBV5-1
D: TRBD1
CDR3: CASRSGTGLNTQYF
DNA: TGCGCCAGCAGATCCGGGACAGGGTTGAATACGCAGTATTTT

size: NA
J: TRBJ2-1
V: TRBV10-3
D: NA
CDR3: CATHPGTTVNEQFF
DNA: TGTGCCACTCATCCCGGGACCACCGTCAATGAGCAGTTCTTC

size: few
J: TRBJ2-3
V: TRBV4-1
D: TRBD2
CDR3: CASSLLAGVTDTQYF
DNA: TGCGCCAGCAGCCTACTAGCGGGGGTTACAGATACGCAGTATTTT

size: NA
J: TRBJ1-2
V: TRBV7-2
D: TRBD1
CDR3: CASSFTEGAGYGYTF
DNA: TGTGCCAGCAGCTTCACCGAGGGGGCAGGGTATGGCTACACCTTC

size: many
J: TRBJ1-2
V: TRBV18
D: NA
CDR3: CASSPRERDGYTF
DNA: TGTGCCAGCTCCCCCCGGGAGCGGGATGGCTACACCTTC

size: few
J: TRBJ1-1
V: TRBV7-9
D: NA
CDR3: CASSSMSTEAFF
DNA: TGTGCCAGCAGCTCAATGTCCACTGAAGCTTTCTTT

size: many
J: TRBJ2-2
V: TRBV7-9
D: TRBD1
CDR3: CASSPRTGTNTGELFF
DNA: TGTGCCAGCAGCCCCCGGACAGGGACCAACACCGGGGAGCTGTTTTTT

size: NA
J: TRBJ1-5
V: TRBV7-2
D: NA
CDR3: CASSFGRGGNQPQHF
DNA: TGTGCCAGCAGCTTCGGTCGGGGGGGAAATCAGCCCCAGCATTTT

size: many
J: TRBJ1-1
V: TRBV29-1
D: NA
CDR3: CSALGLPMNTEAFF
DNA: TGCAGCGCCCTCGGGTTACCGATGAACACTGAAGCTTTCTTT

size: many
J: TRBJ1-1
V: TRBV20-1
D: NA
CDR3: CSARRDANTEAFF
DNA: TGCAGTGCTCGGCGGGATGCGAACACTGAAGCTTTCTTT

size: NA
J: TRBJ2-5
V: TRBV4-1
D: NA
CDR3: CASSPHLQSSQETQYF
DNA: TGCGCCAGCAGCCCCCACCTTCAGTCCAGCCAAGAGACCCAGTACTTC